The clone carrying this T cell receptor (beta chain) came up a few times. Its antigen is as yet unknown. The data stem from a study of T cells after yellow fever vaccination. General study results and limits: The presence of abundant clonotypes contaminating from the bulk population was possible in FACS-sorted repertoires.

TCRdb redid the calling of the 5' RACE reads with MiXCR, one entry per CDR3 protein. This sample has fewer than 450,000 distinct CDR3 sequences, with 8.1% found just once. Looked up from germline, CDR1 is SGHVS and CDR2 is FNYEAQ. The ends were cut back, 5 bases at V and 5 bases at J, with 13 bases in the middle. This CDR3 region has 14 residues. The specimen comprised PBMCs, sampled about 41 days after the first yellow fever vaccination. This sequence originates from a man between 18 and 35 years old who received the YFV17D yellow fever vaccine. The J gene is TRBJ2-1, the V gene TRBV7-6; D may be TRBD1 (5 bases). The CDR3 coding sequence is TGTGCCAGCAGCCCCGAGGACACCAACAATGAGCAGTTCTTC. Amino acid sequence: CASSPEDTNNEQFF.